This TCR beta chain was profiled in a study of blood T cell repertoires in COVID-19 (dated by TCRdb to the early 2020s). Study-wide context: Samples covering the acute and convalescent phases of COVID-19 were provided by collaborators in the United States, Italy and Spain. The material from the prospective study consisted of cDNA or gDNA derived from T cells, B-cell-depleted T cells, or PBMCs. Deeply sampled blood TCRbeta repertoires from subjects exposed to, actively infected with, or recovered from COVID-19 were included in the dataset. A freely available public database, intended as a resource for researchers studying the immune response to SARS-CoV-2, is where the repertoires were released. Samples were obtained from the ongoing ImmuneRACE study (first 160 participants) and from 1,000 to 1,500 subjects provided by 6 global collaborators. Sample metadata almost always included a de-identified subject ID, COVID-19 status, age in years and sex. Where available, HLA class I and class II types were obtained from metadata supplied by the sample provider rather than from assay-based typing.

TCRbeta CDR3 regions were amplified from genomic DNA by means of the immunoSEQ Assay, a bias-controlled multiplex PCR. The original pipeline was this. Nucleated cell counts per sample were estimated from amplification of reference gene primers within the assay. To quantify the absolute abundance of each unique TCRbeta CDR3 rearrangement, sequence reads were collapsed and filtered. For each sample, productive Simpson clonality was calculated by taking the square root of Simpson's diversity index across productive rearrangements. This immuneACCESS table, as held by TCRdb, lists in-frame sequences with V and J called but not all clones. Of the missing ones, under half trace to an unresolved V gene in checked studies; the others have no known cause. V and J calls and clone size are those listed in that table; D and trimming were worked out from the DNA. The sample contains approximately 220,000 clones, 70% to 90% of them found a single time. Of the sample, about 10% falls within the top ten clones.

Collaborating institutions collected whole blood in K2EDTA tubes following their own protocols. For TCRbeta analysis, collaborators shipped samples as frozen whole blood, isolated PBMCs, or DNA extracted from either of those sample types. This clone came up once. No antigen is known for it. No quality values exist for individual bases; no much larger clone is one base distant. CDR3 length: 16 amino acids, cysteine to phenylalanine. The CDR3 DNA has 48 bases and is translated from base 1. CDR1 and CDR2 (SEHNR, FQNEAQ) derive from the germline V gene (reference sequence). Trimming at the junction amounts to 1 base on V and 3 bases on J, and the germline ends lie 10 bases apart. Overall study results and their limits: The quantity of clinical and demographic metadata differed by source and by participant and was supplied without curation.

Sequenced: peripheral blood. The TCR was taken from a woman aged 80 or over with acute or convalescent COVID-19. The V and J segments used are TRBV7-9 and TRBJ1-6; no D gene call is confident. The CDR3 amino acid sequence is: CASSLGGLGYNSPLHF. The bases are TGTGCCAGCAGCTTAGGAGGGTTGGGCTATAATTCACCCCTCCACTTT.